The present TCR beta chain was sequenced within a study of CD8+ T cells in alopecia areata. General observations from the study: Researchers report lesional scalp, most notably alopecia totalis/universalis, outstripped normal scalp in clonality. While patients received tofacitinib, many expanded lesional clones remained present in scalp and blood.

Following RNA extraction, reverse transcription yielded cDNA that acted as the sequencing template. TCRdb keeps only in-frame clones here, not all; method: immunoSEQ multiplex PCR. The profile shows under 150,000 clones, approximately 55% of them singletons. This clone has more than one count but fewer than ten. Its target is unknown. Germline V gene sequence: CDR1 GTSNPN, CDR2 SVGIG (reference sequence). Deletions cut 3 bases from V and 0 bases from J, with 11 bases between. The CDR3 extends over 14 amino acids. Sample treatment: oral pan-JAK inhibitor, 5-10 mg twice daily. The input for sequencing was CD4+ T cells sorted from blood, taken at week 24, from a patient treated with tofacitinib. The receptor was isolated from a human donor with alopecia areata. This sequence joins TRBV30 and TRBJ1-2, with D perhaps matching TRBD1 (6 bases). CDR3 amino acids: CAWSKAGANYGYTF. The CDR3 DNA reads TGTGCCTGGAGCAAGGCAGGGGCTAACTATGGCTACACCTTC.